Listed below are T cell receptor beta chains from one sample, sequenced in a study of blood T cell repertoires in COVID-19. The assay was immunoSEQ multiplex PCR, and TCRdb's table has in-frame clones only and misses some. The table records 150,000 to 200,000 clones, around 83% of them present only once. Sequences were obtained from peripheral blood. The origin of the receptors is a man between 70 and 80 years old who had recovered from COVID-19. The CDR3 runs from the conserved cysteine through the conserved F or W. Fields, in order: V gene, clone size, D gene, J gene, CDR3 length, CDR3 DNA, CDR3 protein. A D gene is named only where the DNA matches it firmly. Size is omitted from some rows. Given values are once, few, many or a class for expanded clones.

TRBV2	.	TRBD1	TRBJ1-6	13	TGTGCCGGCAGGGGCAGGGGGAGTTCACCCCTCCACTTT	CAGRGRGSSPLHF
TRBV7-6	.	TRBD1	TRBJ2-1	16	TGTGCCAGCAGCTTAAGGACAGGGCTCTCCTACAATGAGCAGTTCTTC	CASSLRTGLSYNEQFF
TRBV19	.	.	TRBJ1-2	12	TGTGCCAGTGGGAGACTGGACTATGGCTACACCTTC	CASGRLDYGYTF
TRBV7-2	.	.	TRBJ1-5	17	TGTGCCAGCAGTCTCTCGAGGCGGGGCCACGGCAATCAGCCCCAGCATTTT	CASSLSRRGHGNQPQHF
TRBV27	.	TRBD2	TRBJ2-1	15	TGTGCCAGCCGACCTAGCGGGAGCAACCACAATGAGCAGTTCTTC	CASRPSGSNHNEQFF
TRBV10-3	.	.	TRBJ1-3	13	TGTGCCGCCGGAGAGTTCGAGGGAAACACCATATATTTT	CAAGEFEGNTIYF
TRBV6-5	few	TRBD1	TRBJ2-7	13	TGTGCCACTACCGGGACAGGACTACACGAGCAGTACTTC	CATTGTGLHEQYF
TRBV28	once	.	TRBJ2-4	15	TGTGCCAGCAGTTTAGGGGGCGAGGCCAAAAACATTCAGTACTTC	CASSLGGEAKNIQYF
TRBV5-1	.	TRBD1	TRBJ2-7	14	TGCGCCAGCAGACTCGGACAGGGGGCCTACGAGCAGTACTTC	CASRLGQGAYEQYF
TRBV5-1	.	TRBD1	TRBJ1-1	19	TGCGCCAGCAGCTTGGGCGGTGGACAGGGGCCCCGGGGGCGGACTGAAGCTTTCTTT	CASSLGGGQGPRGRTEAFF
TRBV6-5	.	TRBD1	TRBJ2-2	15	TGTGCCAGCAGTTACGCGGGACAGGGGTTTAGGGAGCTGTTTTTT	CASSYAGQGFRELFF
TRBV7-9	.	.	TRBJ2-6	15	TGTGCCAGCAGTTTTTTCGGCTCTGGGGCCAACGTCCTGACTTTC	CASSFFGSGANVLTF
TRBV9	.	TRBD1	TRBJ2-1	15	TGTGCCAGCAGCGCCCGACAGGGGGGCTTGGATGAGCAGTTCTTC	CASSARQGGLDEQFF
TRBV6-6	.	.	TRBJ1-1	12	TGTGCCAGCAGTTCAGGGAACACTGAAGCTTTCTTT	CASSSGNTEAFF
TRBV29-1	.	.	TRBJ1-2	13	TGCAGCGTTGAAGCAGGGGAAGGAAATGGCTACACCTTC	CSVEAGEGNGYTF
TRBV6-5	.	TRBD1	TRBJ2-7	14	TGTGCCAGCAGTTACTCTCACAGGGGCTACGAGCAGTACTTC	CASSYSHRGYEQYF
TRBV19	.	TRBD2	TRBJ2-1	16	TGTGCCAGTACCAGGCGACTAGCGGGAGTGGTATATGAGCAGTTCTTC	CASTRRLAGVVYEQFF
TRBV10-3	.	.	TRBJ2-1	13	TGTGCCATCGCGGGAACCCTGGGCAATGAGCAGTTCTTC	CAIAGTLGNEQFF
TRBV5-6	.	TRBD1	TRBJ2-5	15	TGTGCCAGCAGCTGGTCAGACAGGGCCCAAGAGACCCAGTACTTC	CASSWSDRAQETQYF
TRBV3-1/TRBV3-2	once	TRBD1	TRBJ1-1	13	TGTGCCAGCAGCCTGGGACAGGGGGCAAGAGCTTTCTTT	CASSLGQGARAFF
TRBV19	.	.	TRBJ2-3	10	TGTGCCAGTAAAGGGGGTACGCAGTATTTT	CASKGGTQYF
TRBV11-2	once	TRBD2	TRBJ2-1	15	TGTGCCAGCAGCTCCATAGCGGGAGCTGGGAATGAGCAGTTCTTC	CASSSIAGAGNEQFF
TRBV24-1	once	TRBD2	TRBJ2-1	16	TGTGCCACCAGCAAAGCCACTAGCGGGAGTTCCGATGAGCAGTTCTTC	CATSKATSGSSDEQFF
TRBV2	.	.	TRBJ2-3	13	TGTGCCAGCAGACCCGGGTTCGCAGATACGCAGTATTTT	CASRPGFADTQYF
TRBV6-6	.	.	TRBJ1-1	14	TGTGCCAGCACCCAGGGGTCGGGAACAGGTGAAGCTTTCTTT	CASTQGSGTGEAFF
TRBV28	.	TRBD1	TRBJ1-5	15	TGTGCCAGCAGTTTTATTAGGGGGCAGGGCCAGCCCCAGCATTTT	CASSFIRGQGQPQHF
TRBV7-9	.	.	TRBJ1-1	13	TGTGCCAGCAGCCCCTCGGGGAACACTGAAGCTTTCTTT	CASSPSGNTEAFF
TRBV7-2	.	.	TRBJ1-1	11	TGTGCCAGCAGCTTAGTTTCGGGGGCTTTCTTT	CASSLVSGAFF
TRBV27	.	.	TRBJ1-2	14	TGTGCCAGCAGTTCTGACCTAGGGGGGGCATCCCACACCTTC	CASSSDLGGASHTF
TRBV28	.	.	TRBJ1-1	11	TGTGCCAGCAGTTTCCGGGTAGACGCTTTCTTT	CASSFRVDAFF
TRBV5-1	.	.	TRBJ1-4	14	TGCGCCAGCAGCTTGGCAGGGTCTAATGAAAAACTGTTTTTT	CASSLAGSNEKLFF
TRBV10-2	few	.	TRBJ2-7	14	TGCGCCAGCAGTGAGTCCCTAGCTCTCAACGAGCAGTACTTC	CASSESLALNEQYF
TRBV29-1	.	TRBD1	TRBJ2-7	13	TGCAGCGTGGCTCCGGGACAGGTGAACGAGCAGTACTTC	CSVAPGQVNEQYF
TRBV5-1	few	TRBD1	TRBJ1-2	12	TGCGCCAGCAGCCCGGACAGGGATGAAAACACCTTC	CASSPDRDENTF
TRBV7-8	.	TRBD2	TRBJ2-5	15	TGTGCCAGCAGCTTAGAGGCGGGAGCGGGCGAGACCCAGTACTTC	CASSLEAGAGETQYF
TRBV4-1	.	TRBD1	TRBJ1-4	15	TGCGCCAGCAGCCGGGGGACAGGGAGTATTGAAAAACTGTTTTTT	CASSRGTGSIEKLFF
TRBV11-3	.	.	TRBJ1-1	13	TGTGCCAGCAGCTTAGCCTCCGGGGATGAAGCTTTCTTT	CASSLASGDEAFF
TRBV18	.	TRBD1	TRBJ1-3	17	TGTGCCAGCTCACCCTCGGGACAGGGTATCTCTGGAAACACCATATATTTT	CASSPSGQGISGNTIYF
TRBV6-2/TRBV6-3	few	.	TRBJ1-5	13	TGTGCCAGCAGTGCGACAGGCAATCAGCCCCAGCATTTT	CASSATGNQPQHF
TRBV27	.	.	TRBJ2-3	14	TGTGCCAGCAGTTTAGGGCAGGACACAGATACGCAGTATTTT	CASSLGQDTDTQYF
TRBV11-2	.	TRBD2	TRBJ2-2	13	TGTGCCAGCAGCCCACGGACTAGTGGGGAGCTGTTTTTT	CASSPRTSGELFF
TRBV11-1	.	.	TRBJ2-1	14	TGTGCCAGCAGCAATTCCAGGGACAAGGCTGAGCAGTTCTTC	CASSNSRDKAEQFF
TRBV5-3	.	TRBD2	TRBJ2-2	14	TGTGCCACCATGACTAGCGTGAACACCGGGGAGCTGTTTTTT	CATMTSVNTGELFF
TRBV10-2	.	.	TRBJ1-1	12	TGCGCCAGCAGCGGCGTTACAGCTGAAGCTTTCTTT	CASSGVTAEAFF
TRBV10-3	once	TRBD2	TRBJ2-7	15	TGTGCCATCCGGGGACTAGCGGGAGACGGGCGTGAGCAGTACTTC	CAIRGLAGDGREQYF
TRBV5-1	.	.	TRBJ2-5	15	TGCGCCAGCAGCTTGGAAGTCGGGAGTCAAGAGACCCAGTACTTC	CASSLEVGSQETQYF
TRBV5-6	.	TRBD1	TRBJ1-2	15	TGTGCCAGCAGCTCGGGACAGAGCACATCCTTTGGCTACACCTTC	CASSSGQSTSFGYTF
TRBV4-3	.	TRBD2	TRBJ2-1	20	TGCGCCAGCAGCCAAGTCTTTATTGGACTAGCAGACAGCTCCTACAATGAGCAGTTCTTC	CASSQVFIGLADSSYNEQFF
TRBV6-6	.	TRBD2	TRBJ2-1	15	TGTGCCAGCAGTTATGGCGGGAGCTCCTACAATGAGCAGTTCTTC	CASSYGGSSYNEQFF
TRBV9	.	.	TRBJ1-3	16	TGTGCCAGCAGCGTAGAGTCGGCAGGCGTTGGAAACACCATATATTTT	CASSVESAGVGNTIYF
TRBV18	.	.	TRBJ2-7	15	TGTGCCAGCTCACCGGGGCCCACCGGTTCCTACGAGCAGTACTTC	CASSPGPTGSYEQYF
TRBV2	.	.	TRBJ2-7	14	TGTGCCAGCAGTGATTCAAGGGGTCCCTACGAGCAGTACTTC	CASSDSRGPYEQYF
TRBV19	.	TRBD2	TRBJ2-1	17	TGTGCCAGTAGTAAAGTAATGGGACTAGCGGGAGTCTATGAGCAGTTCTTC	CASSKVMGLAGVYEQFF
TRBV2	.	.	TRBJ1-1	14	TGTGCCAGCAGTTTACAGGAACTGAACACTGAAGCTTTCTTT	CASSLQELNTEAFF
TRBV24-1	.	.	TRBJ2-1	13	TGTGCCACCAGTGATTTCGAGGACAATGAGCAGTTCTTC	CATSDFEDNEQFF
TRBV27	.	TRBD1	TRBJ1-1	15	TGTGCCAGCAGCCGCGGGACAGGGGAGAACACTGAAGCTTTCTTT	CASSRGTGENTEAFF